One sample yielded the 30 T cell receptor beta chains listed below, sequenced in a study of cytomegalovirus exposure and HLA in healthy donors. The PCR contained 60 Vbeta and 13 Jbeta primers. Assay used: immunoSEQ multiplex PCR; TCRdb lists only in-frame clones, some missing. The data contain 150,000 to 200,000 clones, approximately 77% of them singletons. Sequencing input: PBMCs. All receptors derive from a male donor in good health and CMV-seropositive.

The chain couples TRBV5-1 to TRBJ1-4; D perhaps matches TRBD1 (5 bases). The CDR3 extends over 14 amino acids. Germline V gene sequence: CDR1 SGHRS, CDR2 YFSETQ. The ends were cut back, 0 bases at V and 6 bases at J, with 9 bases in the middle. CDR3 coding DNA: TGCGCCAGCAGCTTGGAGGGGAGGGATGAAAAACTGTTTTTT. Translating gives CASSLEGRDEKLFF.

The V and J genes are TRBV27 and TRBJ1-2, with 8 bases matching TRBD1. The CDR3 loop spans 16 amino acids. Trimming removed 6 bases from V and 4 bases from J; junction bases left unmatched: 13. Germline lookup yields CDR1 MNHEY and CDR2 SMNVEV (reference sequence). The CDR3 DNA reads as TGTGCCAGCAGAGCGGACGGACAGGGAACCCTCTATGGCTACACCTTC. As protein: CASRADGQGTLYGYTF.

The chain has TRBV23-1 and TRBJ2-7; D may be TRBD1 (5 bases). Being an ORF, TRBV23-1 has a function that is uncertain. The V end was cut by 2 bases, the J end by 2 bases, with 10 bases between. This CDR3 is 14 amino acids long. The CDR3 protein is CASSQPRAAYEQYF. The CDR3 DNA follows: TGCGCCAGCAGTCAACCCAGGGCTGCCTACGAGCAGTACTTC.

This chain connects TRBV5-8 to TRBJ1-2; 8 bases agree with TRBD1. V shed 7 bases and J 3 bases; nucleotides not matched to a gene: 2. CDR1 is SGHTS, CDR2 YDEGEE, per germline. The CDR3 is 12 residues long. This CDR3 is CASLGQDYGYTF. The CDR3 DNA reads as TGTGCCAGCCTGGGACAGGACTATGGCTACACCTTC.

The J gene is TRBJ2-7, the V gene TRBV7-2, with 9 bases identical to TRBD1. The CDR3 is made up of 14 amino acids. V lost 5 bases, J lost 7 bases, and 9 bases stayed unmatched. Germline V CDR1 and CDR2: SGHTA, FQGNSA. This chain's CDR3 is CASSPGTGFDEQYF. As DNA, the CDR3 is TGTGCCAGCAGCCCCGGGACAGGGTTTGATGAGCAGTACTTC.

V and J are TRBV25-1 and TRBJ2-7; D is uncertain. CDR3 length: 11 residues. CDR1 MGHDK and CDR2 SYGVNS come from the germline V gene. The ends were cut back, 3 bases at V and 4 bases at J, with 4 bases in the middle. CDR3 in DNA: TGTGCCAGCAGTGACCATTACGAGCAGTACTTC. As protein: CASSDHYEQYF.

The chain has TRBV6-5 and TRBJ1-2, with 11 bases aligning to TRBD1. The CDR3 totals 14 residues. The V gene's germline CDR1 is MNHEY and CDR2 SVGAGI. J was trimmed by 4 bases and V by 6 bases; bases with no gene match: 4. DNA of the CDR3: TGTGCCAGCAGAACCGGGACAGGGGGCTATGGCTACACCTTC. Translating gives CASRTGTGGYGYTF.

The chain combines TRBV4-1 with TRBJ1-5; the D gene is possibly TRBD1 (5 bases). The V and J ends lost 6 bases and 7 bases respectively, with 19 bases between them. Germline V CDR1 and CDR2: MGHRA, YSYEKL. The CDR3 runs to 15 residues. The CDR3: CASRETQGGRQPQHF. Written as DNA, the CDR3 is TGCGCCAGCAGAGAAACCCAGGGAGGGAGGCAGCCCCAGCATTTT.

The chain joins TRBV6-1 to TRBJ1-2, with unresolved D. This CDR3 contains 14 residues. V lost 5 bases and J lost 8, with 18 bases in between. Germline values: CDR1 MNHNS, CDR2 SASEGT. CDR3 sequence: CASSPRPDPGGYTF. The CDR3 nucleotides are TGTGCCAGCAGTCCTCGCCCGGACCCGGGGGGCTACACCTTC.

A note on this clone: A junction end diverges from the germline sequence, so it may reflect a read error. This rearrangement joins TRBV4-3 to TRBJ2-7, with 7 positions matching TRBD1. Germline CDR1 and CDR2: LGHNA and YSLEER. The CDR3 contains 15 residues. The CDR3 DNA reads TGCGCCAGCCGCCAAGAAGGGCAGGGGGACTACGAGCAGTACTTC. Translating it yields CASRQEGQGDYEQYF.

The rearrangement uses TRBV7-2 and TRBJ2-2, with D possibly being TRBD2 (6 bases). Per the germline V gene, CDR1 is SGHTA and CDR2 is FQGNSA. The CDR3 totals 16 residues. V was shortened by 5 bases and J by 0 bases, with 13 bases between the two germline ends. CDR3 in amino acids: CASSPWTTANTGELFF. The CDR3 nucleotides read TGTGCCAGCAGCCCCTGGACTACCGCGAACACCGGGGAGCTGTTTTTT. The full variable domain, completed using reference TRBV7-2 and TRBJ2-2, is GAGVSQSPSNKVTEKGKDVELRCDPISGHTALYWYRQSLGQGLEFLIYFQGNSAPDKSGLPSDRFSAERTGGSVSTLTIQRTQQEDSAVYLCASSPWTTANTGELFFGEGSRLTVL.

The CDR3 DNA sequence: TGCGCCAGCAGCCAAGACCTAGCGGGGGGGCCCTACAATGAGCAGTTCTTC. Protein sequence: CASSQDLAGGPYNEQFF. The chain employs TRBV4-1 and TRBJ2-1; 12 bases align to TRBD2. CDR1 MGHRA and CDR2 YSYEKL come from the germline V gene. The CDR3 length is 17 residues. Germline trimming cut 0 bases from V and 2 bases from J; bases unmatched to any gene: 2.

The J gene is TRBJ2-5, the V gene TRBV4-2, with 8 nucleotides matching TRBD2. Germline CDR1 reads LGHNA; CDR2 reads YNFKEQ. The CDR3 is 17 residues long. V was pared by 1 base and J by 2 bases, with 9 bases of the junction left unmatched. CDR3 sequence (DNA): TGTGCCAGCAGCCAAGGGCTCGGGGGGGCTGCGCAAGAGACCCAGTACTTC. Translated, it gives CASSQGLGGAAQETQYF.

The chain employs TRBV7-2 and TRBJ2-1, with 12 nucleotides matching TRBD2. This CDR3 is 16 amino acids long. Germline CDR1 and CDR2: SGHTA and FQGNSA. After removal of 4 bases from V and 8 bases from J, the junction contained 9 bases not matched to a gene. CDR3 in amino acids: CASSSPSGGASDEQFF. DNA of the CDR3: TGTGCCAGCAGCTCACCTAGCGGGGGGGCGTCGGATGAGCAGTTCTTC.

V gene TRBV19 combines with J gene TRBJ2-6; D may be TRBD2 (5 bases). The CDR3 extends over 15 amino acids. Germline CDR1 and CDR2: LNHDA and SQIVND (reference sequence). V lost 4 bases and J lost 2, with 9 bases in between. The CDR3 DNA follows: TGTGCCAGTAGTACGGGAACCCCTGGGGCCAACGTCCTGACTTTC. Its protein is CASSTGTPGANVLTF.

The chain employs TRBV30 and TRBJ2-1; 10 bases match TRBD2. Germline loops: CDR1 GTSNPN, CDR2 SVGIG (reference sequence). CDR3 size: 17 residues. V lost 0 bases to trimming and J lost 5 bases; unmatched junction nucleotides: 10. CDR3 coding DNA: TGTGCCTGGAGTGTTGCCTTTCGAGCGGGGGGGCACAATGAGCAGTTCTTC. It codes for CAWSVAFRAGGHNEQFF.

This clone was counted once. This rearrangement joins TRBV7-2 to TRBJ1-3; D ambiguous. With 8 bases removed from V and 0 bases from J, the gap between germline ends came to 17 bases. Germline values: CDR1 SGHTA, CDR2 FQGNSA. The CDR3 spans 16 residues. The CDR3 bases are TGTGCCAGCGGCATCCGGAGCGGGTTCTCTGGAAACACCATATATTTT. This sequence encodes CASGIRSGFSGNTIYF.

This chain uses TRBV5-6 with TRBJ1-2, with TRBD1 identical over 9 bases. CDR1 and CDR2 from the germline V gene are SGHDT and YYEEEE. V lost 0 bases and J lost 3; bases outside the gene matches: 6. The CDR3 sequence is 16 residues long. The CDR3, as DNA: TGTGCCAGCAGCTTGGACCGGGACAGGGATTACTATGGCTACACCTTC. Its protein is CASSLDRDRDYYGYTF.

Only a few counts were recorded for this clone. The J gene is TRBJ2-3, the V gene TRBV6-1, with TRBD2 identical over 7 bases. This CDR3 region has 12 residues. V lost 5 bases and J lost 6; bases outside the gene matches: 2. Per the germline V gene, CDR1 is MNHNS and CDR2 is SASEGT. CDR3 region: CASSRLADTQYF. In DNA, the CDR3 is TGTGCCAGCAGTAGACTAGCTGATACGCAGTATTTT.

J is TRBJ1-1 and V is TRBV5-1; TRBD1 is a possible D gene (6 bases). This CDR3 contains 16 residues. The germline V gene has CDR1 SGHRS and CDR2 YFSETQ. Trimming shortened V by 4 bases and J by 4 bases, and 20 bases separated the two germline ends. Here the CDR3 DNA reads TGCGCCAGCAGCACCAGGGGAGCGAGTGGACTCACTGAAGCTTTCTTT. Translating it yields CASSTRGASGLTEAFF. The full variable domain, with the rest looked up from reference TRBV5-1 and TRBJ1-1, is KAGVTQTPRYLIKTRGQQVTLSCSPISGHRSVSWYQQTPGQGLQFLFEYFSETQRNKGNFPGRFSGRQFSNSRSEMNVSTLELGDSALYLCASSTRGASGLTEAFFGQGTRLTVV.

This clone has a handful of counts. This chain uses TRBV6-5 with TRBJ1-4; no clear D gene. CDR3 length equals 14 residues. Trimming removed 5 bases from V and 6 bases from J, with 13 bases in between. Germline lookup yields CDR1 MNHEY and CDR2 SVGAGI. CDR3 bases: TGTGCCAGCAGTATTGACATGGGCCATGAAAAACTGTTTTTT. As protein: CASSIDMGHEKLFF.

The CDR3 spells CASSSSSGTRTGELFF. CDR3 bases: TGTGCCAGCAGCTCATCATCAGGAACTAGAACCGGGGAGCTGTTTTTT. This chain uses TRBV5-5 with TRBJ2-2; TRBD2 might be the D (5 bases). CDR3 size: 16 residues. Germline V lookup: CDR1 SGHKS, CDR2 YYEKEE (reference sequence). Trimming pared 3 bases from V and 5 bases from J, leaving 17 bases between.

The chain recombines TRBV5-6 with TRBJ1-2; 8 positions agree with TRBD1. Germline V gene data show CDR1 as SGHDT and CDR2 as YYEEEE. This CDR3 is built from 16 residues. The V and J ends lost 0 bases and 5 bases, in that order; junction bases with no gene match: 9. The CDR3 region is CASSLEDDRGLYGYTF. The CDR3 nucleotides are TGTGCCAGCAGCTTGGAAGACGACAGGGGCCTATATGGCTACACCTTC.

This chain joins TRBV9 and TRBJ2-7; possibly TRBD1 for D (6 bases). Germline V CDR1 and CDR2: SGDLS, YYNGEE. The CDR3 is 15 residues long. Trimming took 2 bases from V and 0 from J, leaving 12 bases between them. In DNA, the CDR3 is TGTGCCAGCAGCGTGACGGGACAAGACTCCTACGAGCAGTACTTC. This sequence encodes CASSVTGQDSYEQYF.

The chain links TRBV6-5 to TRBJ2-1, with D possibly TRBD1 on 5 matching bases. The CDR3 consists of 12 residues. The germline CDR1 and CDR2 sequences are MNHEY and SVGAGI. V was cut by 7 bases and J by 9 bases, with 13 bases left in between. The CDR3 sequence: CASKGLGGEQFF. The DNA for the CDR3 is TGTGCCAGCAAGGGGCTCGGTGGTGAGCAGTTCTTC.

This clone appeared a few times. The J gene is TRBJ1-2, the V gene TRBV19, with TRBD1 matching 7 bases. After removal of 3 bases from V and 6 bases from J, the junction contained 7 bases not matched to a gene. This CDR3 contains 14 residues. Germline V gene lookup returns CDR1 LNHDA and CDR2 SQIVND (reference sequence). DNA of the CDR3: TGTGCCAGTAGTATTAGACCACAGGGGAATGGCTACACCTTC. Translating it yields CASSIRPQGNGYTF.

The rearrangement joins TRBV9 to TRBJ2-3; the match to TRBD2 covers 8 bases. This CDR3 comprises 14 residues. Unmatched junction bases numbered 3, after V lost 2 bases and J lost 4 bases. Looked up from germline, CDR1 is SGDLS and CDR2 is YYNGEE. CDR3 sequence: CASSVVAGPDTQYF. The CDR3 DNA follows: TGTGCCAGCAGCGTTGTAGCGGGGCCAGATACGCAGTATTTT.

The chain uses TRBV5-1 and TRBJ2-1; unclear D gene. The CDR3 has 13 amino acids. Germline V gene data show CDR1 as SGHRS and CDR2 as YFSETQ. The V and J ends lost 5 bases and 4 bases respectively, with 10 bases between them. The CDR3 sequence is CASSPYSYNEQFF. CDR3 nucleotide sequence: TGCGCCAGCAGTCCCTACTCGTACAATGAGCAGTTCTTC.

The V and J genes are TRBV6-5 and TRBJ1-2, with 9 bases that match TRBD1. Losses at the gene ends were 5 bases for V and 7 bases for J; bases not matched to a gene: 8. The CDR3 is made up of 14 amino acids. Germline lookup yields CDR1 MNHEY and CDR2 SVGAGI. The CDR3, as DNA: TGTGCCAGCAGTACCGGGACAGGGCGGGGTGGCTACACCTTC. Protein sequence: CASSTGTGRGGYTF.

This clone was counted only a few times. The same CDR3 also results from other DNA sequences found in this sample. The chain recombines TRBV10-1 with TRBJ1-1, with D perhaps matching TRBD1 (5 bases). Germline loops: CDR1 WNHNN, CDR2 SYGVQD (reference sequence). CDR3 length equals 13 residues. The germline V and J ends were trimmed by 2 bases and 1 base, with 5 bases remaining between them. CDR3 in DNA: TGCGCCAGCAGTGAGCAGGGGAACACTGAAGCTTTCTTT. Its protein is CASSEQGNTEAFF.